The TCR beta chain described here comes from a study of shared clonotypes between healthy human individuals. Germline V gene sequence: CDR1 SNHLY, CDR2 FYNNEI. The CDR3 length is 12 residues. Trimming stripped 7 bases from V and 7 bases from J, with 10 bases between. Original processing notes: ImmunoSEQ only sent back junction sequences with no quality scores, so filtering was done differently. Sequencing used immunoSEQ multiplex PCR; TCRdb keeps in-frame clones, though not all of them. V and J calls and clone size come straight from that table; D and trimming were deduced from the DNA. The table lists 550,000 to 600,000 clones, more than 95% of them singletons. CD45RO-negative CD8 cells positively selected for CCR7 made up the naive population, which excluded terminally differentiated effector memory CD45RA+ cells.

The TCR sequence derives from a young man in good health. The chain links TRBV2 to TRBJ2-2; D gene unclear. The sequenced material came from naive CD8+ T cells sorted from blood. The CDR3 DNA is TGTGCCAGCACCGGACGGATCGGGGAGCTGTTTTTT. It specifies CASTGRIGELFF.